This T cell receptor beta chain was identified during a study of cytomegalovirus exposure and HLA in healthy donors. Study-wide background: The study's early data release held roughly 91 million unique TCRs from HLA-typed donors. Among the 300 to 400 donors who were genotyped, about 79% fell in the genetic ancestry cluster that is associated with self-reported Caucasian donors. Notes on the study in general: A likely sequencing artifact accounted for one observed cluster of highly shared sequence variants.

Researchers ran the PCR with 60 Vbeta and 13 Jbeta primers. Sequencing used immunoSEQ multiplex PCR; TCRdb keeps in-frame clones, though not all of them. Here the sample spans roughly 73,000 clones, less than 85% being singletons. CDR3 length equals 15 residues. J lost 1 base, V lost 6 bases, and 7 bases had no gene match. Germline CDR1 is SGHAT and CDR2 is FQNNGV. This clone was found a few times. Its cognate antigen is unknown. The rearrangement joins TRBV11-2 to TRBJ1-1; 8 nucleotides match TRBD1. The sequence was obtained from a woman in her forties or fifties in good health and CMV-seronegative. Sequencing input: PBMCs. CDR3 sequence (DNA): TGTGCCAGCAGTGACGGGACAGGCCGGAACACTGAAGCTTTCTTT. Translation gives CASSDGTGRNTEAFF.